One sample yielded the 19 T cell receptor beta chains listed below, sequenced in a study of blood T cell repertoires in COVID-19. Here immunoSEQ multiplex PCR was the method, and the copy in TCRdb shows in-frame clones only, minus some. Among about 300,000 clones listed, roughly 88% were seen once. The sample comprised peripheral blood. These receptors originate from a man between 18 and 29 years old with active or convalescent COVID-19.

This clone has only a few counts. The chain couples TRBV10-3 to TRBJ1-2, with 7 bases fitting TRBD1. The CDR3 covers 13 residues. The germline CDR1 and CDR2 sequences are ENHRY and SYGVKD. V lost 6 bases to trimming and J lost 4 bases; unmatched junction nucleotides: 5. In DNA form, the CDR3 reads TGTGCCATCAGGGGGACAGATACCTATGGCTACACCTTC. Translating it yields CAIRGTDTYGYTF.

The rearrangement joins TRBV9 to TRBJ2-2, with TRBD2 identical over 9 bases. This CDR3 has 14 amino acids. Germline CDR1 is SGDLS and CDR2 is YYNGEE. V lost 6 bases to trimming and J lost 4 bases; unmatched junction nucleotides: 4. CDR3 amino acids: CASKRGDSTGELFF. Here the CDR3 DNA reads TGTGCCAGCAAGCGGGGGGACTCCACCGGGGAGCTGTTTTTT.

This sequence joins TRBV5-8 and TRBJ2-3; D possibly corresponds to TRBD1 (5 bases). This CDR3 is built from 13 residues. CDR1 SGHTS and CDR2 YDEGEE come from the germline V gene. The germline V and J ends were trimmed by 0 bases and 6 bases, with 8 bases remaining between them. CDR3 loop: CASSLARVDTQYF. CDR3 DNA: TGTGCCAGCAGCTTGGCCAGGGTTGATACGCAGTATTTT.

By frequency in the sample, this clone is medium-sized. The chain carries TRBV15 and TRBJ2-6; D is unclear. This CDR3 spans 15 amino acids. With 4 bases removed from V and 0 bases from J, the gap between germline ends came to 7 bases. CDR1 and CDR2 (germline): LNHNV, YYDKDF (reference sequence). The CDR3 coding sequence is TGTGCCACCAGCAAAGATAACTCTGGGGCCAACGTCCTGACTTTC. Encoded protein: CATSKDNSGANVLTF. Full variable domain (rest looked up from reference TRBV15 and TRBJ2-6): DAMVIQNPRYQVTQFGKPVTLSCSQTLNHNVMYWYQQKSSQAPKLLFHYYDKDFNNEADTPDNFQSRRPNTSFCFLDIRSPGLGDTAMYLCATSKDNSGANVLTFGAGSRLTVL.

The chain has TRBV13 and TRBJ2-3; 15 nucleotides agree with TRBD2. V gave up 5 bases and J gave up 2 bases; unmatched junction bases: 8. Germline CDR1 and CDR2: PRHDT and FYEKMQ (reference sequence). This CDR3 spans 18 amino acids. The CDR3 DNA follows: TGTGCCAGCAGCAACTCTGGGACTAGCGGGGGGCACACAGATACGCAGTATTTT. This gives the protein CASSNSGTSGGHTDTQYF.

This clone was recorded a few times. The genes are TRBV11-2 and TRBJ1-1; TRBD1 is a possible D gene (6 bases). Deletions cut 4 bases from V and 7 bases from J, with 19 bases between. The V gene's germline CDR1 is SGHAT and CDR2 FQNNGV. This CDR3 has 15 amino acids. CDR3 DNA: TGTGCCAGCAGCTCAACCCGGGACACGAGAAATGAAGCTTTCTTT. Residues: CASSSTRDTRNEAFF.

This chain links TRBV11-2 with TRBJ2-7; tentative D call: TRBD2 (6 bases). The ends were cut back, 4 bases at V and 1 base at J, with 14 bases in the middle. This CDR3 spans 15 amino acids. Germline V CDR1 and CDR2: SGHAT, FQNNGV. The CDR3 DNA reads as TGTGCCAGCAGCTCCCGACTAGTACCATCCTACGAGCAGTACTTC. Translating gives CASSSRLVPSYEQYF.

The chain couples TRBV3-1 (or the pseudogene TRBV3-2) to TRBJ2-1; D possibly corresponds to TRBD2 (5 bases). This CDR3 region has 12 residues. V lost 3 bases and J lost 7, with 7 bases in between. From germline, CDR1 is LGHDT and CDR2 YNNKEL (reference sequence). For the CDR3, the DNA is TGTGCCAGCAGCCACCGGGGTAATGAGCAGTTCTTC. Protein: CASSHRGNEQFF.

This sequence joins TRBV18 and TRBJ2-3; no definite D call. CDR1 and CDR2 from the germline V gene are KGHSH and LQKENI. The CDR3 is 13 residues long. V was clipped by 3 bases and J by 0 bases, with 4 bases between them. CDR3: CASSPVSTDTQYF. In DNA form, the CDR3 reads TGTGCCAGCTCACCCGTCAGCACAGATACGCAGTATTTT.

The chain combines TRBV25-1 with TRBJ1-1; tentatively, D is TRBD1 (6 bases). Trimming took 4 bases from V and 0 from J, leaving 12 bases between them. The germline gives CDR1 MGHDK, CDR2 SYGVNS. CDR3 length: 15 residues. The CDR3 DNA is TGTGCCAGCAGTGTATCAAGGGGGATGAACACTGAAGCTTTCTTT. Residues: CASSVSRGMNTEAFF.

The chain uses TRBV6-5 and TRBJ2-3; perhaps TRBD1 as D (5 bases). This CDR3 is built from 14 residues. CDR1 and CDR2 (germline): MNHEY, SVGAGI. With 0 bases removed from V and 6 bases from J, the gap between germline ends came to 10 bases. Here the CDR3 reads CASSYSSRADTQYF. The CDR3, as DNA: TGTGCCAGCAGTTACTCGAGCAGGGCGGATACGCAGTATTTT.

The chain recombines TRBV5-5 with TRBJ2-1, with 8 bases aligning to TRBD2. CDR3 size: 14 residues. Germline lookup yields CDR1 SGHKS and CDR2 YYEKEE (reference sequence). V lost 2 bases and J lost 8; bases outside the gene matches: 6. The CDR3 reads CASSLGLAMDEQFF. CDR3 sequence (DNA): TGTGCCAGCAGCTTAGGACTAGCCATGGATGAGCAGTTCTTC.

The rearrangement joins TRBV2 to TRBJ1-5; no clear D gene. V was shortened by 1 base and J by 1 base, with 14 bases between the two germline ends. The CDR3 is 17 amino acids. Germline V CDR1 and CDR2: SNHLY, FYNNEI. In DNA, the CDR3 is TGTGCCAGCAGTGAAGGCCCGGGAAGGGCCAGCAATCAGCCCCAGCATTTT. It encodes CASSEGPGRASNQPQHF.

The CDR3 DNA sequence: TGTGCCAGCAGTTACTTCAGGGGACAGAACACCGGGGAGCTGTTTTTT. This gives the protein CASSYFRGQNTGELFF. The rearrangement uses TRBV6-2 or TRBV6-3 and TRBJ2-2; possible D gene TRBD1, 6 bases. The CDR3 extends over 16 amino acids. V gave up 1 base and J gave up 1 base, with 10 bases separating them. Germline loops: CDR1 MNHEY, CDR2 SVGEGT.

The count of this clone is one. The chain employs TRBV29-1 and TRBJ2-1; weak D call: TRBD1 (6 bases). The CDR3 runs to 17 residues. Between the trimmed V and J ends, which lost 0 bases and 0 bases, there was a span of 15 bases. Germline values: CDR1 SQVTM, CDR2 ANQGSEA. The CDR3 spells CSVEEILDRFSYNEQFF. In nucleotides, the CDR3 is TGCAGCGTTGAAGAAATTTTGGACAGATTCTCCTACAATGAGCAGTTCTTC.

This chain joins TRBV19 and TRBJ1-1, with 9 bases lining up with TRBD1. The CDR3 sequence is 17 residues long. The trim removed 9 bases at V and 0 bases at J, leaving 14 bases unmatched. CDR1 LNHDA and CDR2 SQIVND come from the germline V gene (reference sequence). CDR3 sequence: CASAGKDRGWVNTEAFF. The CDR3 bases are TGTGCCAGCGCCGGGAAAGACAGGGGGTGGGTGAACACTGAAGCTTTCTTT.

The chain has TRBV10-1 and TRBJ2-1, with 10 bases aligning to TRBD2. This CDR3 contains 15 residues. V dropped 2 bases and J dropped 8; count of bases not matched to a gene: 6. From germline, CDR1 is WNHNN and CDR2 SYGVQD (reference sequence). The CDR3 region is CASSERGLARDEQFF. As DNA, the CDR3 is TGCGCCAGCAGTGAGAGGGGACTAGCGAGAGATGAGCAGTTCTTC.

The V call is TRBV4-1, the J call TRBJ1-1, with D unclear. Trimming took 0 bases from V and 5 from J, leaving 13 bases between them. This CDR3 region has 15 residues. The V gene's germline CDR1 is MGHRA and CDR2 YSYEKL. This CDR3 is CASSQEPRGLTEAFF. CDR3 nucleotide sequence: TGCGCCAGCAGCCAAGAACCTAGAGGCCTTACTGAAGCTTTCTTT.

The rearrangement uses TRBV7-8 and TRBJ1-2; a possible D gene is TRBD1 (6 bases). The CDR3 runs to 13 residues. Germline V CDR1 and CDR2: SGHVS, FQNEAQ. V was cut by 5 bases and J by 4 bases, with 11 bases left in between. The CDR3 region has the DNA TGTGCCAGCAGCCTTGGACAGAGCTATGGCTACACCTTC. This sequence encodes CASSLGQSYGYTF. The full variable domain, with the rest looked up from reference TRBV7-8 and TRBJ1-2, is GAGVSQSPRYKVAKRGQDVALRCDPISGHVSLFWYQQALGQGPEFLTYFQNEAQLDKSGLPSDRFFAERPEGSVSTLKIQRTQQEDSAVYLCASSLGQSYGYTFGSGTRLTVV.